These T cell receptor beta chains were read from a single sample in a study of CD8 T cells in ankylosing spondylitis. TCRdb reprocessed the 5' RACE reads via MiXCR and lists one record per CDR3 protein. The sample shows 200,000 to 250,000 distinct CDR3 sequences, around a tenth of them seen only once. The sample comprised blood, either unsorted or a sorted T cell fraction (not recorded which). The receptors originated from a male donor with ankylosing spondylitis or in good health (not recorded which). The CDR3 runs from the conserved cysteine through the conserved F or W. Each record gives: V gene, J gene, clone size, D gene, CDR3 DNA, CDR3 protein. A D gene is named only where the DNA matches it firmly. Rows may omit the clone size; those that give it use once, few, many or a size class.

>TRBV9|TRBJ1-5|many|NA
TGTGCCAGCAGCGCCGGTCGCAATCAGCCCCAGCATTTT
CASSAGRNQPQHF
>TRBV20-1|TRBJ2-5|NA|TRBD2
TGCAGTGCTGAGGCCGGGACTAGCGGTTATAACCGAGAGACCCAGTACTTC
CSAEAGTSGYNRETQYF
>TRBV7-8|TRBJ2-1|many|NA
TGTGCCAGCACCCGGACGATCGATGAGCAGTTCTTC
CASTRTIDEQFF
>TRBV6-5|TRBJ2-1|many|NA
TGTGCCAGCAGTTACTTGACGGGGAGCCTCAATGAGCAGTTCTTC
CASSYLTGSLNEQFF
>TRBV5-1|TRBJ2-3|many|TRBD2
TGCGCCAGCAGCTGGACTAGCGGGGAAGATACGCAGTATTTT
CASSWTSGEDTQYF
>TRBV10-3|TRBJ1-5|many|TRBD1
TGTGCCATACCGACAGGGGCGAGCAATCAGCCCCAGCATTTT
CAIPTGASNQPQHF
>TRBV12-3/TRBV12-4|TRBJ2-2|many|TRBD2
TGTGCCAGCAGCCAGACTAGCGGGAGCCCCGGGGAGCTGTTTTTT
CASSQTSGSPGELFF
>TRBV5-6|TRBJ2-7|many|NA
TGTGCCAGCAGCCCCAACAACAGGATTTCCTACGAGCAGTACTTC
CASSPNNRISYEQYF
>TRBV20-1|TRBJ2-1|many|NA
TGCAGTGCTAGAGATTTGTCCGGATCCTACTCCTACAATGAGCAGTTCTTC
CSARDLSGSYSYNEQFF
>TRBV4-2|TRBJ2-3|NA|TRBD2
TGTGCCAGCAGCCAAGAAGTTTTAGCGGGGACGCTTTCAAGCGATACGCAGTATTTT
CASSQEVLAGTLSSDTQYF
>TRBV7-3|TRBJ2-6|NA|NA
TGTGCCAGCAGCTTAACAGGGACTGGGGCCAACGTCCTGACTTTC
CASSLTGTGANVLTF
>TRBV3-1|TRBJ2-1|many|NA
TGTGCCAGCAGCCAAGAGAGGAGTGAGCAGTTCTTC
CASSQERSEQFF
>TRBV5-6|TRBJ2-3|many|NA
TGTGCCAGCAGCCCCTCGGGGCCTAGCACAGATACGCAGTATTTT
CASSPSGPSTDTQYF
>TRBV20-1|TRBJ2-5|many|NA
TGCAGTGCTAGTAGGGTCCAAGAGACCCAGTACTTC
CSASRVQETQYF
>TRBV4-1|TRBJ1-2|few|NA
TGCGCCAGCAGCCAAGGAGGGTCCTATGGCTACACCTTC
CASSQGGSYGYTF
>TRBV5-1|TRBJ1-4|many|TRBD1
TGCGCCAGCAGCGTCCGGACAGGGGGGAATGAAAAACTGTTTTTT
CASSVRTGGNEKLFF
>TRBV27|TRBJ2-7|many|NA
TGTGCCAGCAGTGGGGGGACCACGATTACCTACGAGCAGTACTTC
CASSGGTTITYEQYF
>TRBV18|TRBJ1-6|few|NA
TGTGCCAGCTCACGAGCAGAAGGTTCACCCCTCCACTTT
CASSRAEGSPLHF
>TRBV7-8|TRBJ1-4|NA|NA
TGTGCCAGCAGCTTGACCCCCTGGGGGAGCGATTTCGAAAAACTGTTTTTT
CASSLTPWGSDFEKLFF
>TRBV7-8|TRBJ2-7|many|NA
TGTGCCAGCAGCTTAGAGCCGGGTAGCTCCTACGAGCAGTACTTC
CASSLEPGSSYEQYF
>TRBV7-2|TRBJ2-3|few|NA
TGTGCCAGCAGCTCGGAAGGGAGGGGGACAGATACGCAGTATTTT
CASSSEGRGTDTQYF
>TRBV5-1|TRBJ1-2|many|NA
TGCGCCAGCAGCTTGCGGCAGGGAATTAACTATGGCTACACCTTC
CASSLRQGINYGYTF
>TRBV12-3/TRBV12-4|TRBJ2-3|many|TRBD2
TGTGCCAGCAGTTTAGCGCTAGCGGGGGGCACAGATACGCAGTATTTT
CASSLALAGGTDTQYF
>TRBV29-1|TRBJ1-1|many|NA
TGCAGCGTTGAAGTCCCAGGGACCCAGCGAGCTTTCTTT
CSVEVPGTQRAFF
>TRBV5-6|TRBJ2-1|NA|TRBD2
TGTGCCAGCAGCTTTAGGACTAGCGGGAGCAATGAGCAGTTCTTC
CASSFRTSGSNEQFF
>TRBV9|TRBJ2-7|NA|TRBD2
TGTGCCAGCAGCGTCAATCCGGGACTAGCGCACGAGCAGTACTTC
CASSVNPGLAHEQYF
>TRBV27|TRBJ2-7|many|TRBD1
TGTGCCACCGGGACAGGACACTACGAGCAGTACTTC
CATGTGHYEQYF